This T cell receptor beta chain was captured in a study of T cells in Graves' hyperthyroidism and ophthalmopathy. Study-wide points: Most clonotypes expanded in the thyroid (above 0.001) were also present in blood. The model foresaw ophthalmopathy a median roughly 6 months prior to onset. By a 13 V-J model, ophthalmopathy was set apart from stable hyperthyroidism.

Notes on this clonotype: Its target is not known.

The CDR3 has 13 residues. The germline CDR1 and CDR2 sequences are SGHRS and YFSETQ. Trimming removed 0 bases at V and 5 bases at J, with 9 bases between. Each diagnosis drew on symptoms, thyroxine, TRAb, thyroid ultrasound and orbital computed tomography findings. Amplification yielded TCR beta CDR3 regions, with RNA transcripts as the source. Using the HTBI primer set, a first-round RT-PCR was run on the TCR CDR3. In TCRdb, the multiplex PCR reads were re-called with MiXCR into one record per CDR3 protein. The sample shows 550,000 to 700,000 distinct CDR3 sequences, about 43% of them seen only once.

The sequence came from an adult woman with Graves' disease, either hyperthyroidism or ophthalmopathy (not recorded which). The material sequenced was peripheral blood or thyroid tissue (not recorded which). The rearrangement joins TRBV5-1 to TRBJ2-7, with D perhaps given as TRBD1 or TRBD2 (5 bases each). The CDR3 sequence: CASSLAGTHEQYF. The CDR3 bases are TGCGCCAGCAGCTTGGCCGGGACCCACGAGCAGTACTTC.